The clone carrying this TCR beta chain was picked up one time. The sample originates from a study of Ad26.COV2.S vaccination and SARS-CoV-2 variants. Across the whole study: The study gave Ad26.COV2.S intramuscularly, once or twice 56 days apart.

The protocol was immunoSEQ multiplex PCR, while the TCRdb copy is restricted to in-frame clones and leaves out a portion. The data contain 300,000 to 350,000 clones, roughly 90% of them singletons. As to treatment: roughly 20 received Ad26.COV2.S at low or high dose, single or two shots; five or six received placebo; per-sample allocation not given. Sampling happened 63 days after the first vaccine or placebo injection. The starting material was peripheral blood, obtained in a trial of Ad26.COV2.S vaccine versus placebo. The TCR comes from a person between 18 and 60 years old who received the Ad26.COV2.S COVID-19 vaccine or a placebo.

CDR3 DNA sequence: TGTGCCAGCAGCTTAGTTCTTCCTAGCCAAGAGACCCAGTACTTC. This codes for CASSLVLPSQETQYF. V gene TRBV5-6 combines with J gene TRBJ2-5, with D unresolved. In germline, CDR1 is SGHDT, CDR2 YYEEEE. Trimming pared 2 bases from V and 1 base from J, leaving 12 bases between. This CDR3 region has 15 residues.